These 27 T cell receptor beta chains were sequenced from one sample in a study of monozygotic twins with inflammatory bowel disease. TCRdb reanalyzed the 5' RACE reads, giving one entry per CDR3 protein sequence and no DNA. The clone table shows over 110,000 distinct CDR3 sequences, with the ten largest holding about 2.6%. The sequenced sample consisted of blood. Receptors originate from a human donor with ulcerative colitis or Crohn's disease, or a healthy co-twin of an affected twin (not recorded which).

The chain combines TRBV7-3 with TRBJ1-6; TCRdb calls TRBD1, which cannot be checked without DNA. CDR3 length: 16 amino acids. Germline assignment: CDR1 SGHTA and CDR2 FQGTGA. The CDR3 region is CASSYQGQGINSPLHF.

The chain recombines TRBV5-1 with TRBJ2-3; the D call from TCRdb, TRBD2, cannot be confirmed without DNA. The CDR3 sequence is 17 residues long. The V gene's germline CDR1 is SGHRS and CDR2 YFSETQ. The CDR3 loop reads CASSLFASGGGTDTQYF.

J is TRBJ2-1 and V is TRBV4-3; TCRdb names TRBD1, which stays unverified in the absence of DNA. The CDR3 is made up of 18 amino acids. In germline, CDR1 is LGHNA, CDR2 YSLEER. CDR3 loop: CASSQELAPRHLYNEQFF.

V is TRBV7-3 and J is TRBJ1-1; TCRdb reports TRBD1, a call that lacks DNA to check it against. The V gene's germline CDR1 is SGHTA and CDR2 FQGTGA. The CDR3 runs to 14 residues. CDR3 protein: CASSLTGVGAEAFF.

The V gene is TRBV27, the J gene TRBJ2-7; TCRdb outputs TRBD1, but without DNA this stays unchecked. The CDR3 runs to 17 residues. Germline loops: CDR1 MNHEY, CDR2 SMNVEV (reference sequence). The CDR3 region is CASSFYLGQGRTYEQYF.

The chain recombines TRBV20-1 with TRBJ1-5. This CDR3 is 14 amino acids long. Germline CDR1 is DFQATT and CDR2 is SNEGSKA (reference sequence). The CDR3 spells CSARSSKGNQPQHF.

The chain joins TRBV7-2 to TRBJ2-7; the D gene TCRdb calls, TRBD1, cannot be checked with no DNA. The CDR3 is made up of 14 amino acids. Looked up from germline, CDR1 is SGHTA and CDR2 is FQGNSA. The CDR3 loop is CASSLSGFSYEQYF.

This chain joins TRBV20-1 and TRBJ1-6; checking the TCRdb D call of TRBD1 is not possible without DNA. CDR3 length equals 17 residues. Germline V lookup: CDR1 DFQATT, CDR2 SNEGSKA (reference sequence). CDR3 sequence reads: CSARDSSRPGLGSPLHF.

The chain recombines TRBV6-5 with TRBJ2-1; the D call of TRBD2 rests on TCRdb alone, since no DNA is present to check it. The germline CDR1 and CDR2 sequences are MNHEY and SVGAGI. The CDR3 contains 15 residues. CDR3: CASSFDYNINNEQFF.

This chain links TRBV20-1 with TRBJ2-3; the D call from TCRdb, TRBD1, cannot be confirmed without DNA. Germline V gene sequence: CDR1 DFQATT, CDR2 SNEGSKA (reference sequence). This CDR3 is 16 amino acids long. The CDR3 loop is CSASNRGGEGTDTQYF.

V and J are TRBV6-2 or TRBV6-3 and TRBJ2-7; TCRdb selects TRBD1, and the lack of DNA leaves this call unchecked. Germline loops: CDR1 MNHEY, CDR2 SVGEGT. The CDR3 spans 15 residues. The CDR3 region is CASSPTSRDRNEQYF.

J is TRBJ2-3 and V is TRBV7-8; TCRdb's assignment of TRBD2 cannot be checked, as there is no DNA. Germline CDR1 reads SGHVS; CDR2 reads FQNEAQ. The CDR3 length is 16 residues. The CDR3 sequence: CASSPAMSGGWDTQYF.

The chain joins TRBV7-2 to TRBJ2-1; without DNA, the TCRdb call of TRBD2 cannot be checked. This CDR3 is built from 17 residues. Germline V gives CDR1 SGHTA, CDR2 FQGNSA. CDR3 sequence reads: CASSGRVLAGVDGEQFF.

This sequence joins TRBV5-1 and TRBJ2-1; TCRdb indicates TRBD1, and absent DNA this call remains unverified. This CDR3 contains 16 residues. The V gene's germline CDR1 is SGHRS and CDR2 YFSETQ. CDR3 region: CASSRQLSSPYNEQFF. Based on the CDR3 plus reference TRBV5-1 and TRBJ2-1, the full variable domain is KAGVTQTPRYLIKTRGQQVTLSCSPISGHRSVSWYQQTPGQGLQFLFEYFSETQRNKGNFPGRFSGRQFSNSRSEMNVSTLELGDSALYLCASSRQLSSPYNEQFFGPGTRLTVL.

The chain is built from TRBV20-1 and TRBJ2-1; the TCRdb D gene call, TRBD1, has no DNA to confirm it. This CDR3 has 12 residues. Germline CDR1 DFQATT, CDR2 SNEGSKA (reference sequence). The CDR3 sequence is CGGAGGKNEQFF.

The chain is built from TRBV5-1 and TRBJ2-7. The germline V gene encodes CDR1 SGHRS and CDR2 YFSETQ. The CDR3 is made up of 13 amino acids. The CDR3 sequence: CASSLVATGEQYF.

The CDR3 spells CASSLVELRHSPLHF. The gene calls are TRBV7-6 and TRBJ1-6. The CDR3 sequence is 15 residues long. CDR1 SGHVS and CDR2 FNYEAQ come from the germline V gene.

The chain employs TRBV4-1 and TRBJ1-3. This CDR3 region has 15 residues. Per the germline V gene, CDR1 is MGHRA and CDR2 is YSYEKL. CDR3 residues: CASSHLRESGNTIYF.

The chain has TRBV5-1 and TRBJ1-5. The germline V gene encodes CDR1 SGHRS and CDR2 YFSETQ. The CDR3 sequence is 13 residues long. The CDR3 here is CASSLAPNQPQHF.

This sequence joins TRBV5-1 and TRBJ1-2; TCRdb lists TRBD1, though no DNA is available to test this call. CDR3 length: 14 amino acids. Germline V lookup: CDR1 SGHRS, CDR2 YFSETQ. The chain's CDR3 is CASSLGRSSYGYTF.

This rearrangement joins TRBV5-1 to TRBJ2-2; no DNA is available, so the TRBD2 call from TCRdb remains unchecked. The CDR3 consists of 18 residues. The germline gives CDR1 SGHRS, CDR2 YFSETQ. CDR3 protein: CASSSGSVQGPNTGELFF.

The rearrangement links TRBV7-6 to TRBJ1-1; without DNA, the TCRdb call of TRBD1 cannot be checked. Germline-derived CDR1 and CDR2 are SGHVS and FNYEAQ. The CDR3 loop spans 14 amino acids. CDR3 residues: CASSGGRGNTEAFF.

The V call is TRBV12-3 or TRBV12-4, the J call TRBJ2-1; the D gene TCRdb calls, TRBD2, cannot be checked with no DNA. The CDR3 length is 15 residues. The CDR3 protein is CASSFGTSGGGEQFF.

The rearrangement joins TRBV5-1 to TRBJ1-2; without DNA, the TCRdb call of TRBD1 cannot be checked. Germline-derived CDR1 and CDR2 are SGHRS and YFSETQ. This CDR3 is 15 amino acids long. CDR3: CASSPGHGKGYGYTF.

The V call is TRBV19, the J call TRBJ2-1; the TCRdb call, TRBD1, lacks DNA for checking. CDR3 length: 16 residues. Germline loops: CDR1 LNHDA, CDR2 SQIVND (reference sequence). This CDR3 reads CASSITGGRSYNEQFF.

The genes are TRBV4-1 and TRBJ2-7; the TCRdb D gene call, TRBD1, has no DNA to confirm it. Germline V CDR1 and CDR2: MGHRA, YSYEKL. The length of the CDR3 is 15 residues. This chain's CDR3 is CASSFGQIPSYEQYF.

The chain has TRBV10-2 and TRBJ2-7; the TCRdb D gene call, TRBD1, has no DNA to confirm it. The germline V gene encodes CDR1 WSHSY and CDR2 SAAADI. This CDR3 is built from 14 residues. The CDR3 protein is CASRPGQGTYEQYF.